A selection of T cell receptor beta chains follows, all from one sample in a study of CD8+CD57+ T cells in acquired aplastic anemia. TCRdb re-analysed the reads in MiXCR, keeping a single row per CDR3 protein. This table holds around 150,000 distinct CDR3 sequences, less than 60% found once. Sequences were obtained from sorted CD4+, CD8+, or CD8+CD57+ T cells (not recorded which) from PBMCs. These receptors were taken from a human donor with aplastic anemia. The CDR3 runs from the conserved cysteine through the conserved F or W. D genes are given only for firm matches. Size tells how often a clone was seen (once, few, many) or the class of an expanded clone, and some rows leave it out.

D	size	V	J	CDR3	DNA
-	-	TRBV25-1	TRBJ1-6	CASRESASSYNSPLHF	TGCGCCAGCAGGGAATCGGCGAGCTCCTATAATTCACCCCTCCACTTT
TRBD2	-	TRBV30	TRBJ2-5	CAWSVRTSGSETQYF	TGTGCCTGGAGTGTACGGACTAGCGGGTCGGAGACCCAGTACTTC
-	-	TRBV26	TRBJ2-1	CASSCRGLAGNEQFF	TGTGCCAGCAGCTGCCGGGGACTAGCGGGCAATGAGCAGTTCTTC
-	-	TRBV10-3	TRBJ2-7	CAILTGYSYEQYF	TGTGCCATCCTAACAGGGTACTCCTACGAGCAGTACTTC
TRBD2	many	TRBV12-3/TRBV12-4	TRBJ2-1	CASSLGRTSGSEQFF	TGTGCCAGCAGTTTAGGGAGGACTAGCGGGAGCGAGCAGTTCTTC
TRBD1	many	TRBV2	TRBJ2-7	CASSEVILQGAWYEQYF	TGTGCCAGCAGTGAAGTGATTCTACAGGGGGCTTGGTACGAGCAGTACTTC
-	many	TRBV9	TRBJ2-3	CASSSFQVNTDTQYF	TGTGCCAGCAGCTCATTCCAGGTGAACACAGATACGCAGTATTTT
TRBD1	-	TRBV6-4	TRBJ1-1	CASGLLWDRGTMNAEAFF	TGTGCCAGCGGATTATTGTGGGACAGGGGGACGATGAACGCTGAAGCTTTCTTT
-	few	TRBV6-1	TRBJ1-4	CASTASGPWGEKLFF	TGTGCCAGCACTGCGTCAGGGCCCTGGGGCGAAAAACTGTTTTTT
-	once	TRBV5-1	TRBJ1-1	CASSLFAGESKDTEAFF	TGCGCCAGCAGCTTGTTTGCAGGGGAATCTAAAGACACTGAAGCTTTCTTT
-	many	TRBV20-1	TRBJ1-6	CSARDGLTLHF	TGCAGTGCTAGGGACGGCCTCACCCTCCACTTT
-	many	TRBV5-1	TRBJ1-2	CASSLGDTGTNYGYTF	TGCGCCAGCAGCTTGGGGGACACCGGTACTAACTATGGCTACACCTTC
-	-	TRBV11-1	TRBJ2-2	CASSSTLTRASGELFF	TGTGCCAGCAGCTCAACCTTGACCCGAGCGTCAGGGGAGCTGTTTTTT
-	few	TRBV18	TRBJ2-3	CASSSDTQYF	TGTGCCAGCTCCTCCGATACGCAGTATTTT
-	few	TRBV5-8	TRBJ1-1	CASSWTQGPAAEAFF	TGTGCCAGCAGCTGGACCCAAGGGCCGGCGGCTGAAGCTTTCTTT
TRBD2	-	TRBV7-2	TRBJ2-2	CASSLGLAGELFF	TGTGCCAGCAGCTTGGGACTAGCCGGGGAGCTGTTTTTT
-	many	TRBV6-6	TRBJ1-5	CASSYPANQPQHF	TGTGCCAGCAGTTATCCCGCGAATCAGCCCCAGCATTTT
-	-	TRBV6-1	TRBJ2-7	CASSLSEGVSSYEQYF	TGTGCCAGCAGTCTCTCTGAGGGCGTTAGCTCCTACGAGCAGTACTTC
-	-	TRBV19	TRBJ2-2	CASIGAGTNTGELFF	TGTGCCAGTATTGGTGCAGGAACGAACACCGGGGAGCTGTTTTTT
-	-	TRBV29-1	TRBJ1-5	CSVVDQPQHF	TGCAGCGTGGTGGATCAGCCCCAGCATTTT
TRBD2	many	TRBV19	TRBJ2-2	CASSATSGSGTGELFF	TGTGCCAGTAGTGCGACTAGCGGGAGCGGCACCGGGGAGCTGTTTTTT
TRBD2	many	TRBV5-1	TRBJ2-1	CASSRGLAENNEQFF	TGCGCCAGCAGCCGGGGACTAGCGGAGAACAATGAGCAGTTCTTC
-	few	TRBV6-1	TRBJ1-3	CASTKSVSGNTIYF	TGTGCCAGCACTAAGTCAGTCTCTGGAAACACCATATATTTT
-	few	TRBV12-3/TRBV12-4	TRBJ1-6	CASSIQGPRHNSPLHF	TGTGCCAGCAGTATCCAGGGGCCACGCCATAATTCACCCCTCCACTTT
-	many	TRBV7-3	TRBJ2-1	CASSFWQGNEQFF	TGTGCCAGCAGCTTTTGGCAGGGGAATGAGCAGTTCTTC
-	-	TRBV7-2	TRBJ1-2	CASSLLVQGSYGYTF	TGTGCCAGCAGCTTACTGGTTCAGGGGTCGTATGGCTACACCTTC
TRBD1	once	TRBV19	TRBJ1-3	CASSRGGDSGNTIYF	TGTGCCAGTAGTAGAGGGGGGGACAGTGGAAACACCATATATTTT
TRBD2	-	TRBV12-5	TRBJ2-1	CASGLHGGTRVQFF	TGTGCTAGTGGTCTCCATGGGGGGACTAGGGTGCAGTTCTTC
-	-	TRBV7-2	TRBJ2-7	CACSSGLSSYEQYF	TGTGCCTGCAGCTCGGGGCTCTCCTCCTACGAGCAGTACTTC